This T cell receptor (beta chain) was sequenced during a study of blood T cell repertoires in COVID-19. The CDR3 has 13 amino acids. CDR1 and CDR2 from the germline V gene are SNHLY and FYNNEI. V was trimmed by 6 bases and J by 8 bases, leaving 16 bases between them. TCRdb's table, derived via immunoSEQ multiplex PCR, lists solely in-frame clones and lacks some. The table has 200,000 to 300,000 clones, over 80% seen once; the top ten hold about 1.6%. The sequence came from a middle-aged woman who had recovered from COVID-19. The material sequenced was peripheral blood. The chain links TRBV2 to TRBJ1-2, with a weak D call TRBD1 (6 bases). DNA of the CDR3: TGTGCCAGCAGACCTGCGGGGGGGCGGGGCTACACCTTC. Protein sequence: CASRPAGGRGYTF.